This T cell receptor (beta chain) appears in the sequencing data of a study of blood T cell repertoires in COVID-19. As for the study in general: COVID-19 samples from acute and convalescent phases originated in the United States, Italy and Spain. T cells, B-cell-depleted T cells, or PBMCs provided the cDNA or gDNA that served as material.

Repertoires were generated with immunoSEQ multiplex PCR, while TCRdb's copy carries only in-frame clones and drops some. This sample has roughly 200,000 clones, with approximately 84% found just once. Between the trimmed V and J ends, which lost 1 base and 4 bases, there was a span of 6 bases. CDR3 length: 13 amino acids. The germline gives CDR1 SGHTA, CDR2 FQGNSA. V is TRBV7-2 and J is TRBJ2-3; D possibly corresponds to TRBD1 (5 bases). Specimen: peripheral blood. This clonotype originated in a woman of 80 years or more with acute or convalescent COVID-19. CDR3 coding DNA: TGTGCCAGCAGCTTAGGGGGCGCAGATACGCAGTATTTT. Translated: CASSLGGADTQYF.